This TCR beta chain was captured in a study of blood T cell repertoires in COVID-19. CDR1 and CDR2 (germline): LGHNT, FRNRAP. Between the trimmed V and J ends, which lost 2 bases and 0 bases, there was a span of 20 bases. The CDR3 runs 18 residues. Per the study methods: Estimates of nucleated cell counts were drawn from the amplification of reference gene primers. Assay used: immunoSEQ multiplex PCR; TCRdb lists only in-frame clones, some missing. Clonal size and the V and J genes are those of that table, whereas D and trimming came from the DNA. This sample has approximately 250,000 clones, with about 79% found just once.

V and J are TRBV12-5 and TRBJ2-7; D is perhaps TRBD1 (6 bases). The TCR comes from a middle-aged man who had recovered from COVID-19. The sequencing input was peripheral blood. The CDR3 loop reads CASGLTADGTISSYEQYF. DNA of the CDR3: TGTGCTAGTGGTTTGACGGCCGACGGGACAATTAGCTCCTACGAGCAGTACTTC.